The clone carrying this T cell receptor beta chain was seen ten or more times. Its antigen is currently unknown. Then a second PCR, running about 6 to 12 cycles, was carried out with a sample-barcoded 5' primer and a J-beta primer mix. TCRdb processed the 5' RACE reads anew with MiXCR; each CDR3 protein has one entry. Among 650,000 to 700,000 distinct CDR3 sequences listed, over 40% were seen once. The authors drew around 9.3 milliliters of peripheral blood from each donor. This sample is part of a study of blood T cells in healthy people across ages. V lost 4 bases, J lost 2 bases, and 12 bases lay in between. From germline, CDR1 is PRHDT and CDR2 FYEKMQ (reference sequence). The CDR3 sequence is 14 residues long. Study-wide results and caveats: Per million T cells, TCR beta diversity dropped roughly linearly as age increased. Investigators treated diversity estimates from one million T cells as underestimates. Naive T cell percentage showed a strong correlation with the diversity of TCR beta.

Input material: blood. The V and J genes are TRBV13 and TRBJ2-7; tentatively, D is TRBD1 or TRBD2 (5 bases each). The receptor was isolated from a woman older than 75 in good health. CDR3 loop: CASSYRDLAYEQYF. The DNA for the CDR3 is TGTGCCAGCAGCTACCGGGACCTTGCCTACGAGCAGTACTTC.